Each of the 14 T cell receptor beta chains below was sequenced from the same sample in a study of PD-1 blockade in classical Hodgkin lymphoma. This sample's time point: newly diagnosed, previously untreated cHL patient sample. Here immunoSEQ multiplex PCR was the method, and the copy in TCRdb shows in-frame clones only, minus some. The repertoire includes about 20,000 clones, 75% to 95% of them detected once, and less than 9% sits in the top ten. Sequenced material: peripheral blood mononuclear cells (PBMCs). The source is a human donor with classical Hodgkin lymphoma.

This chain connects TRBV25-1 to TRBJ1-4, with D possibly being TRBD1 (6 bases). V was shortened by 2 bases and J by 2 bases, with 9 bases between the two germline ends. Germline V lookup: CDR1 MGHDK, CDR2 SYGVNS. The CDR3 runs to 15 residues. The CDR3 DNA sequence: TGTGCCAGCAGTGAAAGGGGGGTTACTAATGAAAAACTGTTTTTT. Its protein product is CASSERGVTNEKLFF.

V is TRBV5-6 and J is TRBJ2-3, with D tentatively TRBD1 or TRBD2 (5 bases each). The germline CDR1 and CDR2 sequences are SGHDT and YYEEEE. Deletions cut 3 bases from V and 0 bases from J, with 11 bases between. The CDR3 runs 15 residues. CDR3 amino acids: CASSSRDESTDTQYF. CDR3 DNA sequence: TGTGCCAGCAGCTCCCGGGACGAGAGCACAGATACGCAGTATTTT.

This chain links TRBV25-1 with TRBJ2-5, with D possibly being TRBD1 (7 bases). Germline CDR1 is MGHDK and CDR2 is SYGVNS. Between the trimmed V and J ends, which lost 1 base and 5 bases, there was a span of 17 bases. The CDR3 runs 16 residues. The CDR3 spells CASSESRRGRRETQYF. In nucleotides, the CDR3 is TGTGCCAGCAGTGAATCCAGGAGGGGGCGGCGGGAGACCCAGTACTTC.

The gene calls are TRBV19 and TRBJ1-5; D might be TRBD1 (6 bases). Trimming took off 6 bases at V and 2 bases at J, with 11 bases between the two ends. CDR1 is LNHDA and CDR2 is SQIVND in the germline V gene (reference sequence). CDR3 length equals 14 residues. CDR3 in amino acids: CASRYRVGNQPQHF. CDR3 in DNA: TGTGCCAGTAGGTACAGGGTGGGCAATCAGCCCCAGCATTTT.

This clone was recorded once. The chain employs TRBV28 and TRBJ2-7; possibly TRBD2 for D (6 bases). V dropped 4 bases and J dropped 2 bases, with 21 bases sitting between them. Germline V gives CDR1 MDHEN, CDR2 SYDVKM. The CDR3 runs 17 residues. CDR3 amino acids: CASSSPYKGGPTYEQYF. In DNA form, the CDR3 reads TGTGCCAGCAGTTCACCCTACAAGGGAGGCCCTACCTACGAGCAGTACTTC.

The genes are TRBV19 and TRBJ1-1; perhaps TRBD1 as D (6 bases). Germline V CDR1 and CDR2: LNHDA, SQIVND (reference sequence). The length of the CDR3 is 15 residues. The germline V and J ends were trimmed by 4 bases and 1 base, with 13 bases remaining between them. CDR3 coding DNA: TGTGCCAGTAGTAACAGGGTAGCGTGGAACACTGAAGCTTTCTTT. It encodes CASSNRVAWNTEAFF.

The rearrangement joins TRBV6-6 to TRBJ2-7; 8 positions match TRBD1. The ends lost 2 bases at V and 4 bases at J; junction bases unmatched: 1. Germline V lookup: CDR1 MNHNY, CDR2 SVGAGI (reference sequence). The length of the CDR3 is 13 residues. The CDR3 DNA is TGTGCCAGCAGTTACCGGACAGGGTACGAGCAGTACTTC. It yields the protein CASSYRTGYEQYF.

The rearrangement links TRBV30 to TRBJ2-5, with TRBD2 matching 7 bases. This CDR3 comprises 15 residues. CDR1 and CDR2 from the germline V gene are GTSNPN and SVGIG (reference sequence). Losses at the gene ends were 1 base for V and 4 bases for J; bases not matched to a gene: 9. Here the CDR3 reads CAWSARGGSGETQYF. DNA of the CDR3: TGTGCCTGGAGTGCACGAGGCGGGAGCGGAGAGACCCAGTACTTC.

This chain connects TRBV6-4 to TRBJ2-3, with 10 bases lining up with TRBD2. The V gene's germline CDR1 is MRHNA and CDR2 SNTAGT. The CDR3 extends over 15 amino acids. Trimming cost V 3 bases and J 4 bases; bases outside gene matches: 4. This CDR3 is CASSESLAGADTQYF. The CDR3 DNA sequence: TGTGCCAGCAGTGAGAGTCTAGCGGGAGCAGATACGCAGTATTTT.

This rearrangement joins TRBV25-1 to TRBJ1-4; a weak D match, TRBD1 (5 bases). From germline, CDR1 is MGHDK and CDR2 SYGVNS. With 10 bases removed from V and 6 bases from J, the gap between germline ends came to 21 bases. CDR3 length: 15 residues. The CDR3 loop reads CATGPPGGGYEKLFF. Here the CDR3 DNA reads TGTGCCACCGGACCCCCTGGGGGGGGTTATGAAAAACTGTTTTTT.

The chain carries TRBV2 and TRBJ2-2, with 9 positions matching TRBD1. This CDR3 region has 15 residues. The V gene's germline CDR1 is SNHLY and CDR2 FYNNEI. J was trimmed by 3 bases and V by 5 bases; bases with no gene match: 4. The CDR3 loop reads CASSRDRGYTGELFF. The CDR3 bases are TGTGCCAGCAGTCGAGACAGGGGGTACACCGGGGAGCTGTTTTTT.

V gene TRBV19 combines with J gene TRBJ1-1, with D tentatively TRBD1 (5 bases). Germline V lookup: CDR1 LNHDA, CDR2 SQIVND (reference sequence). This CDR3 has 15 amino acids. Trimming removed 2 bases at V and 5 bases at J, with 15 bases between. The CDR3 protein is CASSISAGKGTEAFF. The CDR3 bases are TGTGCCAGTAGTATAAGTGCAGGGAAAGGGACTGAAGCTTTCTTT.

This rearrangement joins TRBV28 to TRBJ1-5; D gene unclear. Trimming pared 3 bases from V and 7 bases from J, leaving 7 bases between. In germline, CDR1 is MDHEN, CDR2 SYDVKM. CDR3 length: 12 amino acids. This CDR3 is CASSFGRQPQHF. CDR3 DNA sequence: TGTGCCAGCAGTTTCGGGAGGCAGCCCCAGCATTTT. The variable domain in full, completed from reference TRBV28 and TRBJ1-5, reads DVKVTQSSRYLVKRTGEKVFLECVQDMDHENMFWYRQDPGLGLRLIYFSYDVKMKEKGDIPEGYSVSREKKERFSLILESASTNQTSMYLCASSFGRQPQHFGDGTRLSIL.

This rearrangement joins TRBV18 to TRBJ2-4, with TRBD2 identical over 7 bases. CDR1 is KGHSH and CDR2 is LQKENI in the germline V gene. The CDR3 sequence is 15 residues long. Trimming removed 3 bases from V and 1 base from J; junction bases left unmatched: 3. The CDR3 protein is CASSPQTSAKNIQYF. DNA of the CDR3: TGTGCCAGCTCACCCCAGACTAGCGCCAAAAACATTCAGTACTTC.